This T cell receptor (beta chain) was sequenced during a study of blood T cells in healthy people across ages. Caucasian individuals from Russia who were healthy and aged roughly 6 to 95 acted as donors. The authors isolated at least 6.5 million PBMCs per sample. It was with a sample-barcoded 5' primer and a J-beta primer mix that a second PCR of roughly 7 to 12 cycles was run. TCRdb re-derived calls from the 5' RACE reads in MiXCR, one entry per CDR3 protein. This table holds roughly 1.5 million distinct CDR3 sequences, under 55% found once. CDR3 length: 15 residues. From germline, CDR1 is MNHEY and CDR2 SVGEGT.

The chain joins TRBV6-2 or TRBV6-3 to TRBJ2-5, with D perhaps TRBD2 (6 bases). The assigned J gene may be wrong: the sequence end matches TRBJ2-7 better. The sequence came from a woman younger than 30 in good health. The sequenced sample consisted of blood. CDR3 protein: CASSYPRDFSYEQYF. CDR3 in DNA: TGTGCCAGCAGTTACCCCCGGGACTTCTCCTACGAGCAGTACTTC.